The 14 T cell receptor beta chains reported below all come from one sample, sequenced in a study of CD4 and CD8 cells across lung adenocarcinoma regions. TCRdb re-called the PCR reads through MiXCR, storing one row per CDR3 protein. The repertoire holds around 4,500 distinct CDR3 sequences, with about 45% as singletons. The material sequenced was CD4+ T cells from the margin of a lung tumor. The receptors were sampled from a female donor with lung adenocarcinoma. The CD4 and CD8 labels of this study may be unreliable.

This chain uses TRBV4-2 with TRBJ2-1; D is uncertain. Near its end, the DNA agrees better with TRBJ2-5, so the J call may be wrong. The CDR3 runs 17 residues. CDR1 and CDR2 (germline): LGHNA, YNFKEQ. The CDR3 DNA is TGTGCCAGCAGCCAACACTCCCGAAGGGTAACCCAAGAGACCCAGTACTTC. Translation: CASSQHSRRVTQETQYF.

The gene calls are TRBV20-1 and TRBJ1-1, with D possibly TRBD1 on 6 matching bases. The germline V gene has CDR1 DFQATT and CDR2 SNEGSKA (reference sequence). The CDR3 is 14 amino acids. V lost 0 bases, J lost 0 bases, and 8 bases lay in between. The DNA of the CDR3 is TGCAGTGCTAGAGAGGGGGCGGTGAACACTGAAGCTTTCTTT. Its translation is CSAREGAVNTEAFF.

The chain combines TRBV10-1 with TRBJ2-1; D is perhaps TRBD1 (6 bases). Trimming cost V 0 bases and J 0 bases, with 15 bases left between them. Germline assignment: CDR1 WNHNN and CDR2 SYGVQD (reference sequence). The CDR3 sequence is 18 residues long. For the CDR3, the DNA is TGCGCCAGCAGTGAGTCGGGGACACCGACGAGCTCCTACAATGAGCAGTTCTTC. This translates into CASSESGTPTSSYNEQFF.

Ten or more counts support this clonotype. The chain combines TRBV11-3 with TRBJ2-1; 15 bases map to TRBD2. CDR3 size: 17 residues. CDR1 and CDR2 (germline): SGHNT, YENEEA. The V gene end was trimmed by 5 bases and the J gene end by 8 bases; junction bases not matched to a gene: 10. Written as DNA, the CDR3 is TGTGCCAGCAGCCTAGGACTAGCGGGAGGGCCGGGCGATGAGCAGTTCTTC. Encoded protein: CASSLGLAGGPGDEQFF.

This clonotype is judged large. The chain couples TRBV6-1 to TRBJ2-1; 11 bases fit TRBD2. The end of the DNA aligns better with TRBJ2-7, so the J call may be wrong. Germline loops: CDR1 MNHNS, CDR2 SASEGT. The CDR3 is 15 residues long. The CDR3 DNA sequence: TGTGCCAGCAGTGAAACTAGCGGGAGTTTCCACGAGCAGTACTTC. Protein product: CASSETSGSFHEQYF.

This clonotype occurred a few times. The chain combines TRBV6-4 with TRBJ2-1, with 9 bases lining up with TRBD2. The CDR3 is made up of 15 amino acids. In germline, CDR1 is MRHNA, CDR2 SNTAGT. V lost 4 bases and J lost 1; bases outside the gene matches: 2. The CDR3 coding sequence is TGTGCCAGCAGTGCGGCGGGAGGGTCCTACAATGAGCAGTTCTTC. Translation: CASSAAGGSYNEQFF.

Sample share makes this clonotype medium-sized. This chain links TRBV7-6 with TRBJ2-3, with 10 bases identical to TRBD2. The CDR3 extends over 16 amino acids. The germline gives CDR1 SGHVS, CDR2 FNYEAQ. With 3 bases clipped from V and 5 bases from J, the junction kept 8 bases outside the gene matches. Written as DNA, the CDR3 is TGTGCCAGCAGCTTTCTAGCGGGAGAATTTAAAGATACGCAGTATTTT. Its translation: CASSFLAGEFKDTQYF. The whole variable domain, filled in from reference TRBV7-6 and TRBJ2-3, reads GAGVSQSPRYKVTKRGQDVALRCDPISGHVSLYWYRQALGQGPEFLTYFNYEAQQDKSGLPNDRFSAERPEGSISTLTIQRTEQRDSAMYRCASSFLAGEFKDTQYFGPGTRLTVL.

A remark on this clonotype: An end of the junction differs from the germline gene, which may be a read error. The CDR3 DNA reads TGTGCCAAGACGACAACGAGCACCGAGGCGCTGTATTTT. This sequence encodes CAKTTTSTEALYF. V and J are TRBV11-1 and TRBJ2-2; no definite D call. Germline CDR1 reads SGHAT; CDR2 reads FQDESV (reference sequence). This CDR3 is built from 13 residues.

This clonotype has at least ten counts. The chain links TRBV12-3 or TRBV12-4 to TRBJ2-1, with TRBD2 identical over 12 bases. The CDR3 contains 15 residues. V was pared by 3 bases and J by 5 bases, with 2 bases of the junction left unmatched. The CDR3 loop is CASSLRTSGDNEQFF. The CDR3 nucleotides read TGTGCCAGCAGTTTGAGGACTAGCGGGGACAATGAGCAGTTCTTC.

The table lists this clonotype with a few counts. The gene calls are TRBV6-1 and TRBJ2-3, with TRBD1 identical over 11 bases. The length of the CDR3 is 15 residues. Looked up from germline, CDR1 is MNHNS and CDR2 is SASEGT. The J segment lost 1 base and the V segment lost 6 bases, leaving 3 bases of the junction unmatched. This CDR3 is CASRDRGLGTDTQYF. In nucleotides, the CDR3 is TGTGCCAGCAGGGACAGGGGGCTGGGCACAGATACGCAGTATTTT.

To note about this clonotype: Its ends do not fully match the called genes, so a read error is possible. The J gene is TRBJ2-5, the V gene TRBV6-1; 7 bases are shared with TRBD2. The CDR3 consists of 15 residues. Germline V lookup: CDR1 MNHNS, CDR2 SASEGT. In DNA, the CDR3 is TGTGCCGGCAGTCCCCGGGCGGGAGACCGAGATACGCAGTACTTC. Translation: CAGSPRAGDRDTQYF.

In its sample, this clonotype is medium-sized. CDR3 sequence reads: CASSWDTETQYF. The CDR3 DNA follows: TGTGCCAGCAGTTGGGACACCGAGACCCAGTACTTC. The chain employs TRBV6-5 and TRBJ2-5, with a tentative D call TRBD1 (6 bases). Deletions cut 4 bases from V and 5 bases from J, with 8 bases between. Germline V gene sequence: CDR1 MNHEY, CDR2 SVGAGI. The CDR3 sequence is 12 residues long.

This clonotype appeared a few times. It may be a read error: a sequence one base away is much more abundant. This rearrangement joins TRBV27 to TRBJ2-5; D is possibly TRBD2 (6 bases). Trimming stripped 3 bases from V and 11 bases from J, with 19 bases between. Germline lookup yields CDR1 MNHEY and CDR2 SMNVEV (reference sequence). The CDR3 loop spans 14 amino acids. CDR3 coding DNA: TGTGCCAGCAGTTTCGCCGGGACTCACAATGAGCAGTACTTC. Amino acid sequence: CASSFAGTHNEQYF.

This clonotype was seen many times. The gene calls are TRBV10-2 and TRBJ2-5; no clear D gene. CDR3 size: 14 residues. V was clipped by 10 bases and J by 11 bases, with 26 bases between them. Germline lookup yields CDR1 WSHSY and CDR2 SAAADI. The CDR3 spells CATLLGLIGDEQYF. The CDR3 nucleotides are TGCGCCACTCTCCTGGGGTTAATTGGGGATGAGCAGTACTTC.